Detailed here is one T cell receptor (beta chain). This sample was included in a study of Ad26.COV2.S vaccination and SARS-CoV-2 variants. The wider study: The vaccine Ad26.COV2.S was put into the muscle once, or twice with 56 days between.

The treatment: some 20 received Ad26.COV2.S at low or high dose, single or two shots; about 5 received placebo; per-sample allocation not given. At day 63 after the first vaccine or placebo injection, samples were drawn. Boston supplied an adult donor aged 18-55 years. Germline V lookup: CDR1 MGHRA, CDR2 YSYEKL. This CDR3 is 14 amino acids long. V was clipped by 4 bases and J by 1 base, with 9 bases between them. The table came from immunoSEQ multiplex PCR; TCRdb's copy has only in-frame clones and leaves some out. The sample holds roughly 380,000 clones; roughly 90% are singletons and the top ten take roughly 4%.

This receptor was identified in a person between 18 and 59 years old who received the Ad26.COV2.S COVID-19 vaccine or a placebo. The chain combines TRBV4-1 with TRBJ2-3, with D perhaps TRBD2 (5 bases). This material consisted of peripheral blood, taken in a trial of Ad26.COV2.S vaccine versus placebo. The CDR3 region is CASSPRLRTDTQYF. In nucleotides, the CDR3 is TGCGCCAGCAGCCCACGACTACGCACAGATACGCAGTATTTT.